The 7 T cell receptor beta chains below were found in one sample sequenced in a study of cytomegalovirus exposure and HLA in healthy donors. The protocol was immunoSEQ multiplex PCR, while the TCRdb copy is restricted to in-frame clones and leaves out a portion. The data hold some 350,000 clones, with roughly 87% observed a single time. Source material: PBMCs. These receptors originate from a woman between 25 and 40 years old in good health and CMV-seropositive.

V usage is TRBV19 and J usage is TRBJ1-5; D is unresolved. Germline CDR1 reads LNHDA; CDR2 reads SQIVND (reference sequence). The CDR3 extends over 13 amino acids. Trimming pared 6 bases from V and 1 base from J, leaving 7 bases between. This CDR3 is CASSPQSNQPQHF. CDR3 sequence (DNA): TGTGCCAGTAGCCCGCAGAGCAATCAGCCCCAGCATTTT.

The chain couples TRBV27 to TRBJ2-1; D might be TRBD2 (6 bases). Trimming stripped 2 bases from V and 5 bases from J, with 16 bases between. Germline V gene lookup returns CDR1 MNHEY and CDR2 SMNVEV (reference sequence). The CDR3 runs to 16 residues. In DNA form, the CDR3 reads TGTGCCAGCAGTTTAATCCAGACTAGGGGACACAATGAGCAGTTCTTC. Protein: CASSLIQTRGHNEQFF.

The V and J genes are TRBV11-2 and TRBJ2-1; D gene ambiguous. The CDR3 contains 15 residues. CDR1 is SGHAT and CDR2 is FQNNGV in the germline V gene. V dropped 5 bases and J dropped 4 bases, with 15 bases sitting between them. The CDR3 sequence is CASSASVGYYNEQFF. CDR3 coding DNA: TGTGCCAGCAGCGCCTCAGTCGGATATTACAATGAGCAGTTCTTC.

This chain joins TRBV2 and TRBJ2-7, with D unclear. The germline V gene has CDR1 SNHLY and CDR2 FYNNEI. The germline V and J ends were trimmed by 6 bases and 1 base, with 7 bases remaining between them. The length of the CDR3 is 12 residues. The CDR3 sequence is CASRGPSYEQYF. Here the CDR3 DNA reads TGTGCCAGCAGGGGCCCTTCCTACGAGCAGTACTTC.

V and J are TRBV6-1 and TRBJ2-7; D is uncertain. Germline loops: CDR1 MNHNS, CDR2 SASEGT. The V end was cut by 8 bases, the J end by 3 bases, with 14 bases between. The CDR3 covers 13 residues. The CDR3 sequence is CASRAGLIYEQYF. The CDR3 DNA follows: TGTGCCAGCCGGGCCGGTCTAATCTACGAGCAGTACTTC.

On this clone: Additional DNA sequences in this sample encode the identical CDR3. The chain carries TRBV28 and TRBJ2-7; TRBD2 is a possible D gene (6 bases). Trimming took off 6 bases at V and 2 bases at J, with 11 bases between the two ends. Germline loops: CDR1 MDHEN, CDR2 SYDVKM. The CDR3 sequence is 13 residues long. The CDR3 protein is CASSTGVPYEQYF. For the CDR3, the DNA is TGTGCCAGCAGCACGGGGGTACCCTACGAGCAGTACTTC.

V and J are TRBV5-1 and TRBJ2-2; no definite D call. V lost 4 bases, J lost 6 bases, and 7 bases lay in between. Germline assignment: CDR1 SGHRS and CDR2 YFSETQ. This CDR3 contains 12 residues. The CDR3: CASSVTAGELFF. CDR3 DNA: TGCGCCAGCAGCGTAACGGCCGGGGAGCTGTTTTTT. The whole variable domain, filled in from reference TRBV5-1 and TRBJ2-2, reads KAGVTQTPRYLIKTRGQQVTLSCSPISGHRSVSWYQQTPGQGLQFLFEYFSETQRNKGNFPGRFSGRQFSNSRSEMNVSTLELGDSALYLCASSVTAGELFFGEGSRLTVL.